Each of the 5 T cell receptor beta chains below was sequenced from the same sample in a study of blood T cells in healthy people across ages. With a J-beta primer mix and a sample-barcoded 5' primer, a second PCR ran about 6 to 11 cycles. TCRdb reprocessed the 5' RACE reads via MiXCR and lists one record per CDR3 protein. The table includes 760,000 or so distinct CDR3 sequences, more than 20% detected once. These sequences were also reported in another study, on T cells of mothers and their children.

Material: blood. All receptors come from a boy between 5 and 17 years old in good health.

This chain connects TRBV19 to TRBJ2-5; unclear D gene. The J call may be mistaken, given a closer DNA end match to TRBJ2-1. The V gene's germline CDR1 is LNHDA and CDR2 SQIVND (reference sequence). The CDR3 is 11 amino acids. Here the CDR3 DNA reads TGTGCCAGTAGTAGCACCGATGAGCAGTTCTTC. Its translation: CASSSTDEQFF.

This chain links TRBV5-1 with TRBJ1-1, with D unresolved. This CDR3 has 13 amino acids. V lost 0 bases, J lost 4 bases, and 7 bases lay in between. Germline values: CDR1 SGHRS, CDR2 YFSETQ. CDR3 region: CASSLEEGTEAFF. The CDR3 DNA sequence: TGCGCCAGCAGCTTGGAGGAGGGCACTGAAGCTTTCTTT.

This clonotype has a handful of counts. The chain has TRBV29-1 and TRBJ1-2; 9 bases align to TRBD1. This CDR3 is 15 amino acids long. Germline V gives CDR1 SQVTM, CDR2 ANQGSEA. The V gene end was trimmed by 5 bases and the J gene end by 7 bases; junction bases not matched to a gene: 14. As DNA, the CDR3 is TGCAGCGTTTTGTCCATGGGACAGGGTTTTGGTGGCTACACCTTC. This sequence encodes CSVLSMGQGFGGYTF. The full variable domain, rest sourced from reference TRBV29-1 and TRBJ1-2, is SAVISQKPSRDICQRGTSLTIQCQVDSQVTMMFWYRQQPGQSLTLIATANQGSEATYESGFVIDKFPISRPNLTFSTLTVSNMSPEDSSIYLCSVLSMGQGFGGYTFGSGTRLTVV.

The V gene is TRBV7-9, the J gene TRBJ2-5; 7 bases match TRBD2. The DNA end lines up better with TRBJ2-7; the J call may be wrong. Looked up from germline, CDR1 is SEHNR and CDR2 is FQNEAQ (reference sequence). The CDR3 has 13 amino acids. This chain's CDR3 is CASRPGGQDEQYF. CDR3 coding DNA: TGTGCCAGCAGACCGGGGGGTCAGGACGAGCAGTACTTC.

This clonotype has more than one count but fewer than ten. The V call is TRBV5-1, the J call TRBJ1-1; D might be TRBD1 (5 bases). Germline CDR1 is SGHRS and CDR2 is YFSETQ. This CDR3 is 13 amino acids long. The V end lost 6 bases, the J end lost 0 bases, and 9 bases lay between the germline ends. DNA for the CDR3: TGCGCCAGCATCGGGGCAATGAACACTGAAGCTTTCTTT. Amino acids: CASIGAMNTEAFF.